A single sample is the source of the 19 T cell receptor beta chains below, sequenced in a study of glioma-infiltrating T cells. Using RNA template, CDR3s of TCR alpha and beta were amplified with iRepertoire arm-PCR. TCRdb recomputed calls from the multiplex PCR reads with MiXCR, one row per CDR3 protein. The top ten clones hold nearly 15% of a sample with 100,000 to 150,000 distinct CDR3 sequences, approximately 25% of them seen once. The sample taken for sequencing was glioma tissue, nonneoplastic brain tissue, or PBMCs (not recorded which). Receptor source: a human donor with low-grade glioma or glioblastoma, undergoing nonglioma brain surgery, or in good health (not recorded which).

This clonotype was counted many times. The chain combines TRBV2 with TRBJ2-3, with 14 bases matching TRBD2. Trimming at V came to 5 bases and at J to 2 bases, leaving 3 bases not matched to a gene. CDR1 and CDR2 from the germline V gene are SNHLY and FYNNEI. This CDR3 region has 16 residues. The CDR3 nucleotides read TGTGCCAGCAGTCGGACTAGCGGGAGGATCACAGATACGCAGTATTTT. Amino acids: CASSRTSGRITDTQYF.

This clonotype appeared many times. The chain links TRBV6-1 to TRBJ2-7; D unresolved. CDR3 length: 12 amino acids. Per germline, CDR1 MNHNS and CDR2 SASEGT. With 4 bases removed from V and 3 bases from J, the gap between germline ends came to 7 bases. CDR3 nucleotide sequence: TGTGCCAGCAGTGCGGATCGCTACGAGCAGTACTTC. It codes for CASSADRYEQYF.

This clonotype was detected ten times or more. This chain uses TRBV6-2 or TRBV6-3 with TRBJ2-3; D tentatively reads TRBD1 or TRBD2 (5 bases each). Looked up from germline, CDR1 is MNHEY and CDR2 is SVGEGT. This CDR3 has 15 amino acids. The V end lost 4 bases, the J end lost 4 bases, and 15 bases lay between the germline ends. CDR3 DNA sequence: TGTGCCAGCAGTTTCCCGGGACCCGGCGCAGATACGCAGTATTTT. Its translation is CASSFPGPGADTQYF.

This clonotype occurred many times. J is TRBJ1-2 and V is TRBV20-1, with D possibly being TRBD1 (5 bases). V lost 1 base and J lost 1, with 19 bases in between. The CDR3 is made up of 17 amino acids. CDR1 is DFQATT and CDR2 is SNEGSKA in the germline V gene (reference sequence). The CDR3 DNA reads TGCAGTGCTAGAGTCTCACCGGGACCGAATCGTAACTATGGCTACACCTTC. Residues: CSARVSPGPNRNYGYTF.

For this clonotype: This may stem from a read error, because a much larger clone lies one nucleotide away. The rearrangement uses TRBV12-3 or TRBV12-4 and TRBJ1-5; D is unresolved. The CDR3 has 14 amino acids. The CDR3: CAGSFSSGNQPQHF. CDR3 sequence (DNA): TGTGCCGGCAGTTTTTCCAGCGGCAATCAGCCCCAGCATTTT.

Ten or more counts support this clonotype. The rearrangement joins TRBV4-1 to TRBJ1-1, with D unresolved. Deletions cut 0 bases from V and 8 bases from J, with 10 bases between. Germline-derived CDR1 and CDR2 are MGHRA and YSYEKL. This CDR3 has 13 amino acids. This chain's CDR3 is CASSQDSFGEAFF. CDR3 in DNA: TGCGCCAGCAGCCAAGATTCCTTCGGCGAAGCTTTCTTT.

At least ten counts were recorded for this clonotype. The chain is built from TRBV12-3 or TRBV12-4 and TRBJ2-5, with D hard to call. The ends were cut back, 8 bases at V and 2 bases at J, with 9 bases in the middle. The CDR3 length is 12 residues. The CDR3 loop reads CASRRQQETQYF. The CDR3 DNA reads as TGTGCCAGCCGAAGGCAGCAAGAGACCCAGTACTTC.

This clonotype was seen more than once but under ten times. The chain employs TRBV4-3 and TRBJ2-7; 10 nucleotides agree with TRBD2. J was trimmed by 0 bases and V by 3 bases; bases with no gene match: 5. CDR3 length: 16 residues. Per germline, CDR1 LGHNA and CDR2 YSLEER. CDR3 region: CASSQDSGRSSYEQYF. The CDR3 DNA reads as TGCGCCAGCAGCCAGGATAGCGGGAGGAGCTCCTACGAGCAGTACTTC.

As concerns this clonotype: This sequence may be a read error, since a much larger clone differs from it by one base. CDR3 sequence reads: CASSLVGGRAGGVQYF. CDR3 in DNA: TGTGCCAGCAGCTTAGTTGGGGGCAGGGCTGGGGGTGTACAGTACTTC. The chain recombines TRBV7-6 with TRBJ2-7; D is perhaps TRBD1 (6 bases). Germline values: CDR1 SGHVS, CDR2 FNYEAQ. The CDR3 covers 16 residues. Trimming shortened V by 1 base and J by 10 bases, and 23 bases separated the two germline ends.

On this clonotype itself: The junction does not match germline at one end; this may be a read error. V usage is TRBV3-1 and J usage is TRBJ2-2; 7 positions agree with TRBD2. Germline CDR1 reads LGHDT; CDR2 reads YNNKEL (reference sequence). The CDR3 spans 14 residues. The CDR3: CASSPSGNTRELFF. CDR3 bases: TGTGCCAGCAGCCCCAGCGGGAACACCAGGGAGCTGTTTTTT.

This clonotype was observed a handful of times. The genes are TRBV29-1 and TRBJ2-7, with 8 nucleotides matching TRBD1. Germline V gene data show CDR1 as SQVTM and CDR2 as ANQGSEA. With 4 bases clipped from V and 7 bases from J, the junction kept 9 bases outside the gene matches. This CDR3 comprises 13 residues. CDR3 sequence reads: CSVGGTGALEQYF. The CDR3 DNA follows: TGCAGCGTTGGAGGGACAGGTGCCCTGGAGCAGTACTTC.

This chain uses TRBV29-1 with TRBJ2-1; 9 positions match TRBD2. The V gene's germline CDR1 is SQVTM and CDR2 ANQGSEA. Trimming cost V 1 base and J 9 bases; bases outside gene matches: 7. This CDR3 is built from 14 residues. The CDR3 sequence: CSVEGLAGSAEQFF. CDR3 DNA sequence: TGCAGCGTTGAAGGCCTAGCGGGAAGCGCTGAGCAGTTCTTC.

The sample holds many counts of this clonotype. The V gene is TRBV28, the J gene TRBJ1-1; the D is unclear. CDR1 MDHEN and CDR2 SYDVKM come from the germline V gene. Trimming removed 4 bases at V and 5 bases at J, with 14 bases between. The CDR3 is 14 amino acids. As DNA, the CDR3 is TGTGCCAGCAGTTACACCGGATTGAGGACTGAAGCTTTCTTT. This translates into CASSYTGLRTEAFF.

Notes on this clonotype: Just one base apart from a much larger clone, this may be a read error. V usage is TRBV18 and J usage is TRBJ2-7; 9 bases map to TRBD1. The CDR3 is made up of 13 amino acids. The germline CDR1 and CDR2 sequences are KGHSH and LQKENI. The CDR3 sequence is CAGSPQDRGEQYF. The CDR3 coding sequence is TGTGCCGGCTCACCACAGGACAGGGGCGAGCAGTACTTC.

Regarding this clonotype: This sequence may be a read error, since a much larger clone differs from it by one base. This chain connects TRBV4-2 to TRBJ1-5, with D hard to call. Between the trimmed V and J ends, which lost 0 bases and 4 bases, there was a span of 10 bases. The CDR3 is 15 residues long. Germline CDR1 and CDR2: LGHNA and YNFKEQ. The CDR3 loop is CASSQELRGNQPQHF. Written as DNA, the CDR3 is TGTGCCAGCAGCCAAGAACTCAGAGGGAATCAGCCCCAGCATTTT.

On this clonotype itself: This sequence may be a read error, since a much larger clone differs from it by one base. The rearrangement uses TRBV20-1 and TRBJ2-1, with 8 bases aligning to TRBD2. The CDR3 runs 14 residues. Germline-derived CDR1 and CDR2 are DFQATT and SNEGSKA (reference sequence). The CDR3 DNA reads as TGCAGTGCGCGGATAGCGGGATTTTGGAATGGGCAGTTCTTC. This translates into CSARIAGFWNGQFF.

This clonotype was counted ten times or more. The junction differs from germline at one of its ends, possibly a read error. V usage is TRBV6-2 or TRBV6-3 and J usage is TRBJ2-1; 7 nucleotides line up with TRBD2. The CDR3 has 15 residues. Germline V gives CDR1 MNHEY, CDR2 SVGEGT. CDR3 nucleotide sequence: TGTGCCAGCAGTTACGGGGGGGGGGGTTACACTGAGCAGTTCTTC. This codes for CASSYGGGGYTEQFF.

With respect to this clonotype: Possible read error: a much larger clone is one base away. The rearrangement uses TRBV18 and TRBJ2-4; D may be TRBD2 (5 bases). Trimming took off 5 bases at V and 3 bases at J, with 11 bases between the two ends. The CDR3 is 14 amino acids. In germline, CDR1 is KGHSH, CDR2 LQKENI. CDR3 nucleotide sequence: TGTGCCAGCTCAGCCAGTGGAGGCAAAAACATTCAGTACTTC. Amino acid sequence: CASSASGGKNIQYF.

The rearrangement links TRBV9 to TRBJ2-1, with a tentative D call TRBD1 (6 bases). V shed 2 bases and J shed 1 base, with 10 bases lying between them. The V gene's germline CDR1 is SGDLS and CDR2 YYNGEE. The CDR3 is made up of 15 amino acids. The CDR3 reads CASSVQGLSYNEQFF. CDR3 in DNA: TGTGCCAGCAGCGTGCAGGGGCTTTCCTACAATGAGCAGTTCTTC.